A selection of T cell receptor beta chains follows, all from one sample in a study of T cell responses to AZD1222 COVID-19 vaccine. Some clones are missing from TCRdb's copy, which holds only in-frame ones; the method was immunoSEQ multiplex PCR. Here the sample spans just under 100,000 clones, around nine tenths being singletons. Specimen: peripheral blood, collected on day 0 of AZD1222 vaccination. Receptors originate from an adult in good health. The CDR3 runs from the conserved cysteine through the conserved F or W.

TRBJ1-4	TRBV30	CAWSVSVYEKLFF
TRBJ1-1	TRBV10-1	CASSGHLNTEAFF
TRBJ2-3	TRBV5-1	CASSLGTGMGFGDTQYF
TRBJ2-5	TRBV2	CASSGQRGDETQYF
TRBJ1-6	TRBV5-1	CASSLQTSSYNSPLHF
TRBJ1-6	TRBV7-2	CASSLIKGNSPLHF
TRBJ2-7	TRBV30	CAWSAYRGTYEQYF
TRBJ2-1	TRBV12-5	CASGNLGVGQFF
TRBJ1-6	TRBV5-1	CASSLAGVNSPLHF
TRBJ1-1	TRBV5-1	CASSWTTGTGAFF
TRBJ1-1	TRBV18	CASSPSGALNTEAFF
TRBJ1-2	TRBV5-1	CASSPDRGTGGYTF
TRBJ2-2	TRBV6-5	CASSRTGGSTGELFF
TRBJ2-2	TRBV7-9	CASSSSTSGVNGELFF
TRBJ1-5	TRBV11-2	CASSLEQGLPQHF
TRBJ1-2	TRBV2	CASSVIGYGYTF
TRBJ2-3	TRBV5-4	CASSGTGGGTDTQYF
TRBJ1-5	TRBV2	CASSLGPIQPQHF
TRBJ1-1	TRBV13	CASSLGDRDATEAFF
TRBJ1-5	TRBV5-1	CASGEGRGQPQHF
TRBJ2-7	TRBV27	CASSLSPHSYEQYF
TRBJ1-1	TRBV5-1	CASSLEVGNTEAFF
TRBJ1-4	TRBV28	CASSLDGRKLFF
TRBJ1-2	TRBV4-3	CASSQDRRYGYTF
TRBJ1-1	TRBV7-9	CASSAQGTHTEAFF
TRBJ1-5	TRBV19	CASSLSSNQPQHF
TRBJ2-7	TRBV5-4	CASSLSGQGGYEQYF
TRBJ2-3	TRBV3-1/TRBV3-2	CASSQPGTRTDTQYF
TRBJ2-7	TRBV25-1	CASSESGRAYEQYF
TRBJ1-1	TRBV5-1	CASSAPRGRELNTEAFF
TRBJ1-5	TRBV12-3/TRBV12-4	CASSFGGPQHF
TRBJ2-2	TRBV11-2	CASSSAGASTGELFF
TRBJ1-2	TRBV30	CAWSIQGGYGYTF
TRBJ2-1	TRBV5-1	CASSWTGNEQFF